This T cell receptor (beta chain) was recorded in a study of T cell responses to AZD1222 COVID-19 vaccine. Here immunoSEQ multiplex PCR was the method, and the copy in TCRdb shows in-frame clones only, minus some. The sample carries about 170,000 clones, 90% recorded once. Unmatched junction bases numbered 4, after V lost 3 bases and J lost 3 bases. The CDR3 length is 15 residues. Germline lookup yields CDR1 SGHRS and CDR2 YFSETQ. Note on this clone: The sample has other DNA sequences that encode this CDR3 too.

Sequencing used peripheral blood, obtained on day 0 of AZD1222 vaccination. The TCR sequence derives from an adult in good health. The chain recombines TRBV5-1 with TRBJ1-5; 9 bases map to TRBD1. CDR3: CASSSGQGINQPQHF. The CDR3 nucleotides read TGCGCCAGCAGCTCCGGACAGGGGATCAATCAGCCCCAGCATTTT.